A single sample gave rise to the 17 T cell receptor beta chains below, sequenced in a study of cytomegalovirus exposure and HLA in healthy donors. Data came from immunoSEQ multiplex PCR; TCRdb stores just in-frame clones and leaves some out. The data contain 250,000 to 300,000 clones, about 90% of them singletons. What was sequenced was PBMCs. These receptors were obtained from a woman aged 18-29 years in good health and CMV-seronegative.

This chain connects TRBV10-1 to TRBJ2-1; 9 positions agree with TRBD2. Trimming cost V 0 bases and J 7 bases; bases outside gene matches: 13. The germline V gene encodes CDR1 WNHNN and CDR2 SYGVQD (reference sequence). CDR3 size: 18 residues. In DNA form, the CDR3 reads TGCGCCAGCAGTGAGTCGACGACGGAGCTAGCGGGGCGGAATGAGCAGTTCTTC. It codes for CASSESTTELAGRNEQFF.

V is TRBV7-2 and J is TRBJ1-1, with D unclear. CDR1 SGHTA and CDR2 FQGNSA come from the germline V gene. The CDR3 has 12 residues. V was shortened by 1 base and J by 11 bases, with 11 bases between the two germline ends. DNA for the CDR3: TGTGCCAGCAGCTTAGTAGTCCTTGAGGCTTTCTTT. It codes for CASSLVVLEAFF.

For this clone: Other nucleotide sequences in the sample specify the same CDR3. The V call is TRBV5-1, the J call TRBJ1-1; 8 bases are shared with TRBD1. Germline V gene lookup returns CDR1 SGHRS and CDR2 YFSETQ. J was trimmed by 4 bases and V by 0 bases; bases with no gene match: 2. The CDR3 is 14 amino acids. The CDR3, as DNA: TGCGCCAGCAGCTTGGCAGGGGGCGGCACTGAAGCTTTCTTT. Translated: CASSLAGGGTEAFF.

The CDR3 here is CASSLEGGPGYEQFF. The CDR3 region has the DNA TGTGCCAGCAGCTTGGAGGGGGGGCCAGGTTATGAGCAGTTCTTC. The chain carries TRBV11-2 and TRBJ2-1; the D gene is possibly TRBD2 (7 bases). CDR1 is SGHAT, CDR2 FQNNGV, per germline. The V end was cut by 3 bases, the J end by 8 bases, with 17 bases between. There are 15 residues in the CDR3.

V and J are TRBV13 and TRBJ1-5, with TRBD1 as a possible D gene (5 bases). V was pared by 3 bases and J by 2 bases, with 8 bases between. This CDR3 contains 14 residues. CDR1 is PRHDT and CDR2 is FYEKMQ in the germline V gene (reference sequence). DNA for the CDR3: TGTGCCAGCAGCTTTTCCAGGGGCAATCAGCCCCAGCATTTT. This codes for CASSFSRGNQPQHF. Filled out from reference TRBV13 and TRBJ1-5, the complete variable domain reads AAGVIQSPRHLIKEKRETATLKCYPIPRHDTVYWYQQGPGQDPQFLISFYEKMQSDKGSIPDRFSAQQFSDYHSELNMSSLELGDSALYFCASSFSRGNQPQHFGDGTRLSIL.

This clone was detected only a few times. The CDR3 DNA follows: TGCGCCAGCAGCTCCGGGACTAGCGGCTACAATGAGCAGTTCTTC. Protein product: CASSSGTSGYNEQFF. The chain recombines TRBV5-1 with TRBJ2-1, with 11 bases fitting TRBD2. V trimming: 3 bases; J trimming: 3 bases; junction bases outside the gene matches: 2. This CDR3 has 15 amino acids. Germline V lookup: CDR1 SGHRS, CDR2 YFSETQ. Based on the CDR3 plus reference TRBV5-1 and TRBJ2-1, the full variable domain is KAGVTQTPRYLIKTRGQQVTLSCSPISGHRSVSWYQQTPGQGLQFLFEYFSETQRNKGNFPGRFSGRQFSNSRSEMNVSTLELGDSALYLCASSSGTSGYNEQFFGPGTRLTVL.

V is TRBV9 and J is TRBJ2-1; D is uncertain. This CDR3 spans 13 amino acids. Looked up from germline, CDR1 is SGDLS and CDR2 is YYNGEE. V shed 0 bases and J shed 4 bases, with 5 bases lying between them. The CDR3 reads CASSVASYNEQFF. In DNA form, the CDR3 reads TGTGCCAGCAGCGTAGCTTCTTACAATGAGCAGTTCTTC. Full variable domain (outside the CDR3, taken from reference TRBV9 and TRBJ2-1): DSGVTQTPKHLITATGQRVTLRCSPRSGDLSVYWYQQSLDQGLQFLIQYYNGEERAKGNILERFSAQQFPDLHSELNLSSLELGDSALYFCASSVASYNEQFFGPGTRLTVL.

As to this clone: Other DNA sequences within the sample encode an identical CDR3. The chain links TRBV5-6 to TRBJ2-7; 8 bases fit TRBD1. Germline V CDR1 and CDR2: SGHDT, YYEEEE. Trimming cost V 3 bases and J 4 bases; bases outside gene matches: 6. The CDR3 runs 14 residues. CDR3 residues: CASSYRDRPYEQYF. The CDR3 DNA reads TGTGCCAGCAGCTACCGGGACAGGCCATACGAGCAGTACTTC.

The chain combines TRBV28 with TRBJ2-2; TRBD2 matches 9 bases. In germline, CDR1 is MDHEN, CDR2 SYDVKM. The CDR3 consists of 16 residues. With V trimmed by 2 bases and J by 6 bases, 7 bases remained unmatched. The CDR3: CASSLGGLARPGELFF. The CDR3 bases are TGTGCCAGCAGTTTAGGGGGACTAGCTAGGCCCGGGGAGCTGTTTTTT.

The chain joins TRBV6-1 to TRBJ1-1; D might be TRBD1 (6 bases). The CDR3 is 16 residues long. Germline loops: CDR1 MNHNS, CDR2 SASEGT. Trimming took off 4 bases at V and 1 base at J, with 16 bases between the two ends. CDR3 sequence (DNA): TGTGCCAGCAGTGCTGACTTGAGACAGGCGAACACTGAAGCTTTCTTT. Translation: CASSADLRQANTEAFF.

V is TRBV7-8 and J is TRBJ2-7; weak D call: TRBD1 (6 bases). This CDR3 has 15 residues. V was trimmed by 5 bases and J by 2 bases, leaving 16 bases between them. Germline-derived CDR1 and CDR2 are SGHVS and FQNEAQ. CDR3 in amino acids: CASSLHQGPAYEQYF. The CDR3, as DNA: TGTGCCAGCAGCCTTCACCAGGGGCCAGCCTACGAGCAGTACTTC.

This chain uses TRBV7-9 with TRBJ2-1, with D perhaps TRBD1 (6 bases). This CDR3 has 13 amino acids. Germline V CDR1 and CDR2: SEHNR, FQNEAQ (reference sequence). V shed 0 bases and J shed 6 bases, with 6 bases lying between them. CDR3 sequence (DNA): TGTGCCAGCAGCTTAGCGGGGGCCAATGAGCAGTTCTTC. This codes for CASSLAGANEQFF. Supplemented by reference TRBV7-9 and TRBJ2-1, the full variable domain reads DTGVSQNPRHKITKRGQNVTFRCDPISEHNRLYWYRQTLGQGPEFLTYFQNEAQLEKSRLLSDRFSAERPKGSFSTLEIQRTEQGDSAMYLCASSLAGANEQFFGPGTRLTVL.

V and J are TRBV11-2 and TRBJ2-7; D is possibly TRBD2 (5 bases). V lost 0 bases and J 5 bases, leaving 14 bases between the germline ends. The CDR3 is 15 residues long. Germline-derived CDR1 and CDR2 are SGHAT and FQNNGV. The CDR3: CASSLDEGGVHEQYF. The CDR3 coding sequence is TGTGCCAGCAGCTTAGATGAGGGTGGCGTGCACGAGCAGTACTTC.

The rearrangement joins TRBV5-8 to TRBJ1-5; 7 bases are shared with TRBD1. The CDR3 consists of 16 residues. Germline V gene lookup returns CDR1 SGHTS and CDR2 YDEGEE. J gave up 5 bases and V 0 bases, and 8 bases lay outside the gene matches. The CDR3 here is CASSLGVNRGDQPQHF. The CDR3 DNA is TGTGCCAGCAGCTTGGGGGTGAACAGGGGCGATCAGCCCCAGCATTTT.

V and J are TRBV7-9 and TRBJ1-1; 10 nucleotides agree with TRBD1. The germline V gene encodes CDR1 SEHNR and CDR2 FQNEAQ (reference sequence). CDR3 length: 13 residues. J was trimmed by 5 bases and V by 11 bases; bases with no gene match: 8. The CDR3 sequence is CASKTGGLTEAFF. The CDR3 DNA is TGTGCCTCGAAGACAGGGGGCCTTACTGAAGCTTTCTTT.

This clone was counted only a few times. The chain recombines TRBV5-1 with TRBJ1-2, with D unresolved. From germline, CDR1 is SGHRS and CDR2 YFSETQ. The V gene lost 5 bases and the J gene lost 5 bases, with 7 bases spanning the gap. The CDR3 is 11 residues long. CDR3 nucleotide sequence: TGCGCCAGCAGAATGGAGTATGGCTACACCTTC. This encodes CASRMEYGYTF.

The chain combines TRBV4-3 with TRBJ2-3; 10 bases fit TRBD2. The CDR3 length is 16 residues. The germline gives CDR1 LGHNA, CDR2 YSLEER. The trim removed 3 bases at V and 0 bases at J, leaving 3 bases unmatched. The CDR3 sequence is CASSQSGGVSTDTQYF. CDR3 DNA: TGCGCCAGCAGCCAGAGCGGGGGGGTGAGCACAGATACGCAGTATTTT.